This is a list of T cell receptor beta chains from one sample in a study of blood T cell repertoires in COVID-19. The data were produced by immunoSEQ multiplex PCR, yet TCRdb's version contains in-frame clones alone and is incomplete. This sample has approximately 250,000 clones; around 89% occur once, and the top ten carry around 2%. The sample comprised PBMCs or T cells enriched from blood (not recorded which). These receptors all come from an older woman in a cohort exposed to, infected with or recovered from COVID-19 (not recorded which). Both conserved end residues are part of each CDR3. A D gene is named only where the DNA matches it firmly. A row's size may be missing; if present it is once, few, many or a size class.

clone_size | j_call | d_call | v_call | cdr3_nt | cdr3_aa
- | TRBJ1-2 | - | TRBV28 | TGTGCCAGCAGTTTTGGTGGCGGCCTCCGGGGCTACACCTTC | CASSFGGGLRGYTF
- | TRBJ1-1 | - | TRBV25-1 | TGTGCCAGCAGTGATCTGACTTCTGAAGCTTTCTTT | CASSDLTSEAFF
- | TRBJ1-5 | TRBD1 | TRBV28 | TGTGCCAGCAGTCCCCGACAGGGAAATCAGCCCCAGCATTTT | CASSPRQGNQPQHF
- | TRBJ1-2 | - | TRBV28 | TGTGCCAGCAGTTTCGACAGTTCCTATGGCTACACCTTC | CASSFDSSYGYTF
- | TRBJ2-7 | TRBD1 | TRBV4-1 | TGCGCCAGCAGCGAAAGCTACAGGGGGTACGAGCAGTACTTC | CASSESYRGYEQYF
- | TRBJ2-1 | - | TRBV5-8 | TGTGCCAGCAGCTTGCGCGGGTCCAAGCAGTTCTTC | CASSLRGSKQFF
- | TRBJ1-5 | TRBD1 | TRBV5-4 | TGTGCCAGCAGCTCCGGGACAGTCAATCAGCCCCAGCATTTT | CASSSGTVNQPQHF
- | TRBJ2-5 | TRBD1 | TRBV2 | TGTGCCAGCAGTGTACAGGGGGGCCCCCAAGAGACCCAGTACTTC | CASSVQGGPQETQYF
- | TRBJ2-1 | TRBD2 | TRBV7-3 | TGTGCCAGCAGCTTAAACTGGATTAGCGGGAGCGTCTACAATGAGCAGTTCTTC | CASSLNWISGSVYNEQFF
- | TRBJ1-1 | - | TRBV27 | TGTGCCAGCAGTTTAACAGGGAGATTGGGGACTGAAGCTTTCTTT | CASSLTGRLGTEAFF
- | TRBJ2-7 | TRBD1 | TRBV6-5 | TGTGCCACTTCCACCGGGACAGGATCACTCGAGCAGTACTTC | CATSTGTGSLEQYF
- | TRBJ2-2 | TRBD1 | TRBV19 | TGTGCCAGTAGTGCTCCGGGACAGGGGAGGACCGGGGAGCTGTTTTTT | CASSAPGQGRTGELFF
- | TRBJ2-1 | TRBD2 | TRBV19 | TGTGCCAGTACCAGGACTAGCGGCCACAATGAGCAGTTCTTC | CASTRTSGHNEQFF
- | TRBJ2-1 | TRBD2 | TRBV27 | TGTGCCAGTACTAGCGGGGTCTACAATGAGCAGTTCTTC | CASTSGVYNEQFF
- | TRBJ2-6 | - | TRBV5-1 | TGCGCCAGCAGCCCACAGGGCCTGGTTCAGGGTACGTCTGGGGCCAACGTCCTGACTTTC | CASSPQGLVQGTSGANVLTF
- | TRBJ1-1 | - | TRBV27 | TGTGCCAGCAGTTTACTCAGACTCCCGGTAGGAACTGAAGCTTTCTTT | CASSLLRLPVGTEAFF
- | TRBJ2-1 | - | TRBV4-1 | TGCGCCAGCAGCCAAGATTCCCGGAGCTCCTACAATGAGCAGTTCTTC | CASSQDSRSSYNEQFF
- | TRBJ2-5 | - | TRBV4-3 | TGCGCCAGCAGCCAAGATCGGGACAATGGGTCCCAGTACTTC | CASSQDRDNGSQYF
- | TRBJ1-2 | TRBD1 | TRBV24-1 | TGTGCCACCAGTGATGGAGGGGCAGGGGGCAAGTATGGCTACACCTTC | CATSDGGAGGKYGYTF
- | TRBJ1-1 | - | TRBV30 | TGTGCCTGGAGTCCGGGCGGAACAGGGGAAGCTTTCTTT | CAWSPGGTGEAFF
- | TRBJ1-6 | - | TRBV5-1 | TGCGCCAGCAGCTTGGAACAGGGACATTCACCCCTCCACTTT | CASSLEQGHSPLHF
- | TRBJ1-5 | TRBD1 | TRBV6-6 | TGTGCCAGCAGTTTGTCGACAGGGGGTAGCAATCAGCCCCAGCATTTT | CASSLSTGGSNQPQHF
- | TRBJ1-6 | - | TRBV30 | TGTGCCTGGAGGGGAGACCGGAGGGAGTCACCCCTCCACTTT | CAWRGDRRESPLHF
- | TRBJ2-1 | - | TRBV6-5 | TGTGCCAGTGGTTCGAGCGTGAGCTCCTACAATGAGCAGTTCTTC | CASGSSVSSYNEQFF
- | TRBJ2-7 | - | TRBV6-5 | TGTGCCAGCAGTTACGGAGGGGGCGCCTACGAGCAGTACTTC | CASSYGGGAYEQYF
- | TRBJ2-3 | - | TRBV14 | TGTGCCAGCAGCCAACAGGGGATGCGGACAGATACGCAGTATTTT | CASSQQGMRTDTQYF
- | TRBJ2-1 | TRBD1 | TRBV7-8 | TGTGCCAGCAGCTCCCGACAGGGGACTTACAATGAGCAGTTCTTC | CASSSRQGTYNEQFF
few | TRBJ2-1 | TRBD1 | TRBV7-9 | TGTGCCAGCAGCTCCCCCGGACAGGAAGAGCAGTTCTTC | CASSSPGQEEQFF
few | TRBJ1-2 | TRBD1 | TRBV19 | TGTGCCAGTAGTAGGACAGGGGACTATGGCTACACCTTC | CASSRTGDYGYTF
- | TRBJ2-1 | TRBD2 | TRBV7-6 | TGTGCCAGCAGCTTAGTAGCGGGAGGGTCCCACAATGAGCAGTTCTTC | CASSLVAGGSHNEQFF
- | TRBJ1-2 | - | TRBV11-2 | TGTGCCAGCAGCTTAGATGGAAGGCTGGACAGAGCCTACCCTAACTATGGCTACACCTTC | CASSLDGRLDRAYPNYGYTF
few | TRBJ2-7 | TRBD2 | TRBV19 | TGTGCCAGTAGTATGGGATTAGCGGGGGTGGATGGCGAGCAGTACTTC | CASSMGLAGVDGEQYF
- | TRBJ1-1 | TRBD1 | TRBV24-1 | TGTGCCACCAGTGATCAGACCGGGACAGGGGGGGTACGAGCTTTCTTT | CATSDQTGTGGVRAFF
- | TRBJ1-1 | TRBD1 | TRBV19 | TGTGCCAGTAGTTCAACCGGGACAGGGAAAAACACTGAAGCTTTCTTT | CASSSTGTGKNTEAFF
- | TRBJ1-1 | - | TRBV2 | TGTGCCAGCATGTTGGAGGGCACGATGAACACTGAAGCTTTCTTT | CASMLEGTMNTEAFF
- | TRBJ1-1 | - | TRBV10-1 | TGCGCCAGCAGTGCCTCGACAGGGAACACTGAAGCTTTCTTT | CASSASTGNTEAFF
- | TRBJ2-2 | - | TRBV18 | TGTGCCAGCTCACTACGTGGAACACAGGGTTCGGGGGAGCTGTTTTTT | CASSLRGTQGSGELFF
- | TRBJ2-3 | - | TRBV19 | TGTGCCAGTCTCGAGGGAGACACAGATACGCAGTATTTT | CASLEGDTDTQYF
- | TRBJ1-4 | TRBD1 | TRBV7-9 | TGTGCCAGCAGCTTGCCGGGACAGGGAAATCTTGCAACTAATGAAAAACTGTTTTTT | CASSLPGQGNLATNEKLFF
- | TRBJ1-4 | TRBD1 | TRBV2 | TGTGCCAGCAGCCCAGGGGGCGCAGGTGAAAAACTGTTTTTT | CASSPGGAGEKLFF